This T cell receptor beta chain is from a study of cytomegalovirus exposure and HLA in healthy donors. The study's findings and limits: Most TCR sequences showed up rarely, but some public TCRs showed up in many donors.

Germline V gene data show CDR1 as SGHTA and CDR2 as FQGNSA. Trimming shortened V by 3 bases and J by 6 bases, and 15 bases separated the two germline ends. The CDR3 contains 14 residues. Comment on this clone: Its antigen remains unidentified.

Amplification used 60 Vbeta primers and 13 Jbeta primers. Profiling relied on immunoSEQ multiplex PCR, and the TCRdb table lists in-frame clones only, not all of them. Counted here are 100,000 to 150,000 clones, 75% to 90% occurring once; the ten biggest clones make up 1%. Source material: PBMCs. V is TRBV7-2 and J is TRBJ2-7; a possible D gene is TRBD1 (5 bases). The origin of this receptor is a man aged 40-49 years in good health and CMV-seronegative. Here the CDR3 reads CASSFAQPGFEQYF. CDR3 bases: TGTGCCAGCAGCTTCGCGCAGCCAGGGTTCGAGCAGTACTTC.